Below, 31 T cell receptor beta chains from the same sample are listed, as sequenced in a study of cytomegalovirus exposure and HLA in healthy donors. PCR was performed using 60 Vbeta and 13 Jbeta primers. The table came from immunoSEQ multiplex PCR; TCRdb's copy has only in-frame clones and leaves some out. Seen here are some 110,000 clones, around 66% observed once, and the top ten hold more than 6.5%. Sequences were obtained from PBMCs. The receptors shown here come from a woman aged 40 to 50 in good health and CMV-seropositive.

This clone was found once. The CDR3 DNA reads as TGCAGCGTTGCGACGGAAGGGGTGGCAGATACGCAGTATTTT. Its protein product is CSVATEGVADTQYF. V usage is TRBV29-1 and J usage is TRBJ2-3; D might be TRBD1 (5 bases). Germline V lookup: CDR1 SQVTM, CDR2 ANQGSEA. V gave up 4 bases and J gave up 4 bases, with 15 bases separating them. The CDR3 length is 14 residues.

V usage is TRBV5-4 and J usage is TRBJ2-3; 14 bases align to TRBD2. CDR3 length equals 19 residues. The germline gives CDR1 SGHNT, CDR2 YYREEE (reference sequence). The ends lost 5 bases at V and 7 bases at J; junction bases unmatched: 18. The CDR3 nucleotides are TGTGCCAGCAGTAACGTCGGGACTAGCGGGGGTGCAGCGGGAAATACGCAGTATTTT. It codes for CASSNVGTSGGAAGNTQYF.

This chain connects TRBV2 to TRBJ2-5; D uncertain. The CDR3 runs 13 residues. V gave up 2 bases and J gave up 5 bases, with 9 bases separating them. CDR1 and CDR2 (germline): SNHLY, FYNNEI. The CDR3 is CASSESVKETQYF. The DNA for the CDR3 is TGTGCCAGCAGTGAATCAGTTAAGGAGACCCAGTACTTC.

The rearrangement uses TRBV15 and TRBJ1-5; no clear D. V was cut by 0 bases and J by 7 bases, with 10 bases left in between. The CDR3 spans 14 residues. Germline loops: CDR1 LNHNV, CDR2 YYDKDF (reference sequence). CDR3 region: CATSRDRAGQPQHF. Here the CDR3 DNA reads TGTGCCACCAGCAGAGACCGCGCGGGGCAGCCCCAGCATTTT.

V usage is TRBV9 and J usage is TRBJ2-3; 11 bases align to TRBD1. This CDR3 contains 21 residues. Germline V gene sequence: CDR1 SGDLS, CDR2 YYNGEE. The V gene end was trimmed by 1 base and the J gene end by 6 bases; junction bases not matched to a gene: 22. CDR3 amino acids: CASSVRARGPSGTGGLDTQYF. The CDR3 DNA reads as TGTGCCAGCAGCGTACGAGCCCGAGGCCCTTCCGGGACAGGGGGTTTGGATACGCAGTATTTT.

This clone has only a few counts. The chain combines TRBV9 with TRBJ2-7; TRBD1 matches 9 bases. The CDR3 loop spans 14 amino acids. V shed 5 bases, J shed 1 base, and the junction held 4 bases outside the gene matches. Germline CDR1 and CDR2: SGDLS and YYNGEE. The CDR3 spells CASSWGQGSYEQYF. The CDR3 DNA is TGTGCCAGCAGTTGGGGACAGGGTTCCTACGAGCAGTACTTC.

The chain recombines TRBV19 with TRBJ1-2, with D unclear. V was clipped by 2 bases and J by 4 bases, with 14 bases between them. Germline values: CDR1 LNHDA, CDR2 SQIVND (reference sequence). The CDR3 covers 15 residues. The chain's CDR3 is CASSIQPGGLYGYTF. The CDR3 nucleotides read TGTGCCAGTAGTATACAGCCCGGAGGGCTCTATGGCTACACCTTC.

This clone came up a few times. The chain joins TRBV10-1 to TRBJ2-1; D is possibly TRBD2 (6 bases). The CDR3 extends over 14 amino acids. Trimming shortened V by 5 bases and J by 8 bases, and 16 bases separated the two germline ends. Germline V gene data show CDR1 as WNHNN and CDR2 as SYGVQD (reference sequence). CDR3 bases: TGCGCCAGCAGTCACCGGGACTGGGAGTATGAGCAGTTCTTC. Its protein is CASSHRDWEYEQFF.

The V call is TRBV19, the J call TRBJ1-2; 12 bases fit TRBD1. V lost 3 bases, J lost 4 bases, and 6 bases stayed unmatched. The CDR3 consists of 16 residues. CDR1 and CDR2 (germline): LNHDA, SQIVND (reference sequence). CDR3 in amino acids: CASSIQGQGAGYGYTF. CDR3 nucleotides: TGTGCCAGTAGTATCCAGGGACAGGGGGCAGGCTATGGCTACACCTTC.

This clone came up a few times. This chain links TRBV7-9 with TRBJ2-7; TRBD2 matches at 9 bases. The CDR3 has 15 amino acids. Germline V gene sequence: CDR1 SEHNR, CDR2 FQNEAQ (reference sequence). The ends lost 2 bases at V and 5 bases at J; junction bases unmatched: 7. CDR3 residues: CASSLNGQREDEQYF. The CDR3 nucleotides read TGTGCCAGCAGCTTAAACGGGCAGCGGGAGGACGAGCAGTACTTC.

CDR3 in DNA: TGTGCCAGCAGCCTGGGACTACCGACAGATACGCAGTATTTT. Translated, it gives CASSLGLPTDTQYF. The gene calls are TRBV9 and TRBJ2-3, with 7 bases lining up with TRBD2. Germline CDR1 and CDR2: SGDLS and YYNGEE. This CDR3 is built from 14 residues. After removal of 4 bases from V and 3 bases from J, the junction contained 5 bases not matched to a gene.

The V gene is TRBV15, the J gene TRBJ1-3; D not certain. CDR1 and CDR2 from the germline V gene are LNHNV and YYDKDF (reference sequence). The CDR3 spans 15 residues. V was trimmed by 0 bases and J by 4 bases, leaving 10 bases between them. CDR3 residues: CATSRDAGTGNTIYF. The CDR3 DNA is TGTGCCACCAGCAGAGACGCCGGTACCGGAAACACCATATATTTT.

The CDR3, as DNA: TGTGCCAGCAGTGAATGGGGGCCAGAGACCCAGTACTTC. This sequence encodes CASSEWGPETQYF. The chain couples TRBV25-1 to TRBJ2-5, with TRBD1 as a possible D gene (6 bases). Germline lookup yields CDR1 MGHDK and CDR2 SYGVNS. V dropped 1 base and J dropped 4 bases, with 7 bases sitting between them. The CDR3 totals 13 residues.

This chain connects TRBV27 to TRBJ1-6, with TRBD1 identical over 9 bases. Trimming removed 3 bases from V and 7 bases from J; junction bases left unmatched: 1. This CDR3 comprises 14 residues. Germline-derived CDR1 and CDR2 are MNHEY and SMNVEV (reference sequence). The CDR3 spells CASSLGQGNSPLHF. The DNA for the CDR3 is TGTGCCAGCAGTTTGGGACAGGGAAATTCACCCCTCCACTTT.

The table lists this clone with a few counts. This rearrangement joins TRBV9 to TRBJ1-2; perhaps TRBD1 as D (5 bases). V lost 2 bases and J 8 bases, leaving 13 bases between the germline ends. Germline CDR1 and CDR2: SGDLS and YYNGEE. The CDR3 is 13 amino acids. The CDR3 reads CASSVRVNGGYTF. The CDR3 DNA is TGTGCCAGCAGCGTCAGGGTTAATGGAGGCTACACCTTC.

V usage is TRBV9 and J usage is TRBJ2-7; 13 bases are shared with TRBD2. The CDR3 spans 18 residues. V lost 4 bases to trimming and J lost 7 bases; unmatched junction nucleotides: 17. Per germline, CDR1 SGDLS and CDR2 YYNGEE. CDR3 nucleotide sequence: TGTGCCAGCAGCAAAAAACCAACTAGCGGGGGGGGCGTTGATGAGCAGTACTTC. Translating gives CASSKKPTSGGGVDEQYF.

Only a few counts were recorded for this clone. J is TRBJ1-5 and V is TRBV2, with TRBD1 identical over 8 bases. This CDR3 comprises 18 residues. Germline V lookup: CDR1 SNHLY, CDR2 FYNNEI. The V and J ends lost 4 bases and 0 bases, in that order; junction bases with no gene match: 11. The CDR3 protein is CASSARGLPLYSNQPQHF. CDR3 sequence (DNA): TGTGCCAGCAGTGCCAGGGGGCTCCCTCTTTATAGCAATCAGCCCCAGCATTTT.

The CDR3 here is CASSLVAGGRNEQFF. The CDR3, as DNA: TGCGCCAGCAGCTTGGTAGCGGGAGGACGAAATGAGCAGTTCTTC. The J gene is TRBJ2-1, the V gene TRBV5-1; 10 nucleotides match TRBD2. Losses at the gene ends were 0 bases for V and 7 bases for J; bases not matched to a gene: 4. The germline V gene has CDR1 SGHRS and CDR2 YFSETQ. The CDR3 covers 15 residues. The whole variable domain, filled in from reference TRBV5-1 and TRBJ2-1, reads KAGVTQTPRYLIKTRGQQVTLSCSPISGHRSVSWYQQTPGQGLQFLFEYFSETQRNKGNFPGRFSGRQFSNSRSEMNVSTLELGDSALYLCASSLVAGGRNEQFFGPGTRLTVL.

This clone came up once. This chain joins TRBV14 and TRBJ2-5, with 12 bases identical to TRBD2. Unmatched junction bases numbered 2, after V lost 1 base and J lost 5 bases. Looked up from germline, CDR1 is SGHDN and CDR2 is FVKESK. The length of the CDR3 is 15 residues. The CDR3 sequence: CASSQVGLAGETQYF. Here the CDR3 DNA reads TGTGCCAGCAGCCAAGTGGGACTAGCGGGCGAGACCCAGTACTTC.

The CDR3 sequence: CASSHLGLAADNEQFF. CDR3 sequence (DNA): TGCGCCAGCAGCCACCTTGGACTAGCGGCGGACAATGAGCAGTTCTTC. The genes are TRBV4-1 and TRBJ2-1; 10 bases agree with TRBD2. This CDR3 contains 16 residues. Germline loops: CDR1 MGHRA, CDR2 YSYEKL. Trimming took 3 bases from V and 5 from J; bases not matched to a gene: 7.

The rearrangement uses TRBV5-1 and TRBJ1-2; 10 bases line up with TRBD1. With V trimmed by 4 bases and J by 5 bases, 5 bases remained unmatched. The V gene's germline CDR1 is SGHRS and CDR2 YFSETQ. The CDR3 has 14 residues. CDR3 protein: CASSTLGQGYGYTF. In nucleotides, the CDR3 is TGCGCCAGCAGCACTCTGGGACAGGGGTATGGCTACACCTTC.

The rearrangement joins TRBV6-1 to TRBJ1-1, with TRBD1 as a possible D gene (6 bases). Germline loops: CDR1 MNHNS, CDR2 SASEGT. The ends were cut back, 6 bases at V and 4 bases at J, with 15 bases in the middle. CDR3 length: 14 amino acids. CDR3 region: CASRNREGGTEAFF. DNA for the CDR3: TGTGCCAGCAGAAACAGGGAGGGGGGCACTGAAGCTTTCTTT.

The chain recombines TRBV27 with TRBJ2-5; 11 bases align to TRBD1. The DNA end favors TRBJ2-7, so the J call may be wrong. The length of the CDR3 is 16 residues. Germline V gene data show CDR1 as MNHEY and CDR2 as SMNVEV (reference sequence). The CDR3 region is CASSAGTGGTTYEQYF. Here the CDR3 DNA reads TGTGCCAGCAGTGCGGGGACAGGGGGTACGACCTACGAGCAGTACTTC.

The gene calls are TRBV10-1 and TRBJ2-7; D is perhaps TRBD2 (5 bases). The CDR3 consists of 14 residues. The germline gives CDR1 WNHNN, CDR2 SYGVQD (reference sequence). The ends were cut back, 4 bases at V and 1 base at J, with 11 bases in the middle. The CDR3 DNA sequence: TGCGCCAGCAGTGGAGGGTTTCTATCCTACGAGCAGTACTTC. Amino acid sequence: CASSGGFLSYEQYF.

This clone was seen a single time. The V gene is TRBV9, the J gene TRBJ1-5, with D unclear. This CDR3 is 15 amino acids long. Germline CDR1 is SGDLS and CDR2 is YYNGEE. The germline V and J ends were trimmed by 0 bases and 6 bases, with 13 bases remaining between them. DNA of the CDR3: TGTGCCAGCAGCGTAGCTGGTGACTCGAGTCAGCCCCAGCATTTT. Residues: CASSVAGDSSQPQHF.

A note on this clone: An end of the junction differs from the germline gene, which may be a read error. The rearrangement joins TRBV7-8 to TRBJ2-1, with D tentatively TRBD2 (6 bases). This CDR3 contains 15 residues. Per the germline V gene, CDR1 is SGHVS and CDR2 is FQNEAQ. For the CDR3, the DNA is TGTGCCAGCAGCCTAGCGTCGAGCTCCTACAATGAGCAGTTCTTC. Amino acid sequence: CASSLASSSYNEQFF.

This clone has a single count. The chain combines TRBV27 with TRBJ1-1; 7 bases align to TRBD1. After removal of 5 bases from V and 4 bases from J, the junction contained 7 bases not matched to a gene. Germline V gene sequence: CDR1 MNHEY, CDR2 SMNVEV (reference sequence). The CDR3 sequence is 14 residues long. In DNA form, the CDR3 reads TGTGCCAGCAGTGACAGGGCGGGCGGCACTGAAGCTTTCTTT. Its protein is CASSDRAGGTEAFF.

The chain is built from TRBV10-1 and TRBJ2-1; 14 bases are a match to TRBD2. V was clipped by 0 bases and J by 5 bases; unmatched bases: 0. The V gene's germline CDR1 is WNHNN and CDR2 SYGVQD (reference sequence). CDR3 length: 16 amino acids. CDR3 DNA: TGCGCCAGCAGTGAGTCGGGACTAGCGGGAGACAATGAGCAGTTCTTC. It codes for CASSESGLAGDNEQFF.

The chain employs TRBV9 and TRBJ2-7, with D perhaps matching TRBD1 (5 bases). The germline CDR1 and CDR2 sequences are SGDLS and YYNGEE. The CDR3 covers 15 residues. Trimming took 2 bases from V and 3 from J, leaving 15 bases between them. The CDR3 sequence is CASSVTGASNYEQYF. The CDR3 DNA reads TGTGCCAGCAGCGTTACAGGAGCGTCAAACTACGAGCAGTACTTC.

The genes are TRBV7-9 and TRBJ2-5; TRBD2 agrees at 7 bases. CDR1 and CDR2 (germline): SEHNR, FQNEAQ (reference sequence). This CDR3 region has 12 residues. The CDR3 DNA sequence: TGTGCGGGTGGCAGGGAGGGAGAGACCCAGTACTTC. Protein product: CAGGREGETQYF.

There are a few counts of this clone. J is TRBJ2-1 and V is TRBV6-1; 10 bases are shared with TRBD2. CDR1 is MNHNS, CDR2 SASEGT, per germline. V was pared by 1 base and J by 4 bases, with 10 bases of the junction left unmatched. The CDR3 is 18 residues long. CDR3 DNA sequence: TGTGCCAGCAGTGAAGAAGGTAGCGGGAGGCTACTTTACAATGAGCAGTTCTTC. It is translated as CASSEEGSGRLLYNEQFF.